This T cell receptor (beta chain) was documented in a study of spatial heterogeneity in lung cancer. Study-level findings and limits: Tumoral mutation counts were tracked by counts of expanded intratumoral alpha and beta TCRs. Ubiquitous nonsynonymous mutations were tracked by counts of ubiquitous expanded TCRs, and regional ones by counts of regional expanded TCRs.

V was clipped by 3 bases and J by 1 base; unmatched bases: 8. Germline CDR1 and CDR2: LNHDA and SQIVND (reference sequence). CDR3 length: 17 amino acids. This clonotype was seen repeatedly, ten times or more. Its target is not known. Time point reported: sample taken at primary tumor resection. The donors were 72 patients with non-small cell lung cancer that was early-stage and untreated. Carried by each TCR cDNA molecule was a unique molecular identifier. TCRdb re-called the 5' RACE reads with MiXCR, one entry per CDR3 protein. This table holds roughly 17,000 distinct CDR3 sequences, 6.2% found once. The V call is TRBV19, the J call TRBJ2-1, with 8 positions matching TRBD1. Sequences were derived from lung tumor tissue, sampled at surgery. This TCR was sampled from a male donor with early-stage non-small cell lung cancer. Here the CDR3 reads CASSIQGALGSYNEQFF. In DNA form, the CDR3 reads TGTGCCAGTAGTATCCAGGGGGCCTTGGGGTCCTACAATGAGCAGTTCTTC.